This T cell receptor (beta chain) is from a study of T cells in Graves' hyperthyroidism and ophthalmopathy. For the study at large: The blood sample was taken at first diagnosis, before treatment began. Study observations and caveats: Blood also showed most of the thyroid clonotypes that were expanded above 0.001.

The CDR3 contains 14 residues. Trimming cost V 6 bases and J 4 bases, with 13 bases left between them. The germline gives CDR1 LNHDA, CDR2 SQIVND (reference sequence). Concerning this clonotype: The antigen is not known.

Stable disease denoted Graves' hyperthyroidism without ophthalmopathy progression within 18 months. RNA transcripts yielded amplified TCR beta CDR3 regions. Using the HTBI primer set, a first-round RT-PCR was run on the TCR CDR3. Using its own MiXCR run on the multiplex PCR reads, TCRdb lists one record per CDR3 protein. In the table there are a few hundred thousand distinct CDR3 sequences, around 14% of which are singletons. This chain uses TRBV19 with TRBJ1-5; D not certain. The sequence derives from a woman aged 25-40 years with Graves' hyperthyroidism. Material for sequencing was blood. CDR3 amino acids: CASRLPGQNQPQHF. The CDR3, as DNA: TGTGCCAGTAGACTTCCGGGCCAGAATCAGCCCCAGCATTTT.